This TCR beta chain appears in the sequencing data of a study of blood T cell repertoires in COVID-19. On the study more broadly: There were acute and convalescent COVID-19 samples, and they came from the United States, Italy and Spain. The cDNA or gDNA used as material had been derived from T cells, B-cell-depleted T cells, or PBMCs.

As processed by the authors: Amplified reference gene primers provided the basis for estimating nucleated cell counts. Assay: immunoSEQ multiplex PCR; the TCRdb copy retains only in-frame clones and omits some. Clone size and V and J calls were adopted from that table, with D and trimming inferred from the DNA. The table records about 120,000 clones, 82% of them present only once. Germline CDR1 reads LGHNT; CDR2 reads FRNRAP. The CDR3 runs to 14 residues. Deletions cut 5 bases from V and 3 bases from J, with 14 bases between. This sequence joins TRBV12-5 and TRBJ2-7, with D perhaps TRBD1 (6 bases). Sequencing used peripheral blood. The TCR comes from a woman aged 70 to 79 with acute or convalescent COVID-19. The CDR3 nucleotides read TGTGCTAGTGGTACCGGACAGTCCCTCTACGAGCAGTACTTC. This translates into CASGTGQSLYEQYF. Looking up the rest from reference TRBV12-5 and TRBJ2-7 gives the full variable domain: DARVTQTPRHKVTEMGQEVTMRCQPILGHNTVFWYRQTMMQGLELLAYFRNRAPLDDSGMPKDRFSAEMPDATLATLKIQPSEPRDSAVYFCASGTGQSLYEQYFGPGTRLTVT.